These 9 T cell receptor beta chains were all obtained from the same sample, sequenced in a study of PD-1 blockade in mismatch repair-deficient tumors. Using immunoSEQ multiplex PCR, the repertoire was profiled, and TCRdb retains in-frame clones only, with some absent. The data contain 45,000 to 55,000 clones, about 84% of them singletons. The specimen comprised peripheral blood, sampled approximately 18 weeks after starting pembrolizumab. The receptors shown here come from an adult with mismatch repair-deficient cancer.

The chain combines TRBV5-1 with TRBJ1-4; TRBD1 aligns across 8 bases. V was clipped by 3 bases and J by 4 bases; unmatched bases: 8. The CDR3 extends over 16 amino acids. The germline gives CDR1 SGHRS, CDR2 YFSETQ. The CDR3 bases are TGCGCCAGCAGCTCAGGGGGCGCTCTAGGTAATGAAAAACTGTTTTTT. It codes for CASSSGGALGNEKLFF.

This rearrangement joins TRBV7-2 to TRBJ2-4; D is perhaps TRBD1 (7 bases). Germline values: CDR1 SGHTA, CDR2 FQGNSA. V dropped 8 bases and J dropped 3 bases, with 17 bases sitting between them. CDR3 length: 15 residues. The CDR3 DNA sequence: TGTGCCAGCTCCCTGCAGGGGGGTGTCAAAAACATTCAGTACTTC. It is translated as CASSLQGGVKNIQYF.

The chain is built from TRBV6-5 and TRBJ2-1; TRBD1 might be the D (6 bases). Trimming took 4 bases from V and 3 from J, leaving 13 bases between them. The CDR3 is made up of 15 amino acids. Germline CDR1 MNHEY, CDR2 SVGAGI. CDR3 bases: TGTGCCAGCAGTTCCCTACAGGGAAGCTACAATGAGCAGTTCTTC. It translates to CASSSLQGSYNEQFF.

This clone appeared once. The gene calls are TRBV19 and TRBJ2-1, with 12 bases fitting TRBD1. This CDR3 region has 15 residues. Trimming at V came to 4 bases and at J to 9 bases, leaving 7 bases not matched to a gene. Germline values: CDR1 LNHDA, CDR2 SQIVND (reference sequence). The CDR3 region has the DNA TGTGCCAGTAGTACCTTGGGACAGGGGGCCGCTGAGCAGTTCTTC. It translates to CASSTLGQGAAEQFF.

As concerns this clone: One junction end disagrees with the germline gene, perhaps due to a read error. V usage is TRBV7-7 and J usage is TRBJ2-5, with a possible D match to TRBD1 (5 bases). The CDR3 covers 14 residues. Germline CDR1 SSHAT, CDR2 FNYEAQ (reference sequence). CDR3 region: CASSPDSSYETQYF. The CDR3 DNA reads TGTGCTAGCAGTCCCGACAGCTCGTACGAGACCCAGTACTTC.

This sequence joins TRBV4-1 and TRBJ2-7; 10 bases align to TRBD1. This CDR3 has 17 amino acids. Unmatched junction bases numbered 11, after V lost 1 base and J lost 5 bases. In germline, CDR1 is MGHRA, CDR2 YSYEKL. This chain's CDR3 is CASSQVSPGQGSDEQYF. Here the CDR3 DNA reads TGCGCCAGCAGCCAAGTTTCCCCGGGACAGGGGAGCGACGAGCAGTACTTC.

The genes are TRBV4-1 and TRBJ1-4; tentative D call: TRBD1 (5 bases). Trimming removed 4 bases from V and 10 bases from J, with 16 bases in between. Germline-derived CDR1 and CDR2 are MGHRA and YSYEKL. The length of the CDR3 is 14 residues. The CDR3 DNA reads as TGCGCCAGCAGCCCGGCGTGGGGGGAAGGAAAACTGTTTTTT. It translates to CASSPAWGEGKLFF.

In DNA, the CDR3 is TGTGCCAGCAGCCCGTGGTGGTTGAGGGATGGCTACACCTTC. It yields the protein CASSPWWLRDGYTF. The rearrangement joins TRBV5-6 to TRBJ1-2; D remains ambiguous. The CDR3 is 14 residues long. Germline V lookup: CDR1 SGHDT, CDR2 YYEEEE. The V end lost 4 bases, the J end lost 6 bases, and 16 bases lay between the germline ends. The variable domain in full, completed from reference TRBV5-6 and TRBJ1-2, reads DAGVTQSPTHLIKTRGQQVTLRCSPKSGHDTVSWYQQALGQGPQFIFQYYEEEERQRGNFPDRFSGHQFPNYSSELNVNALLLGDSALYLCASSPWWLRDGYTFGSGTRLTVV.

This chain connects TRBV5-4 to TRBJ1-1, with 8 bases that match TRBD1. This CDR3 is 15 amino acids long. The junction had 7 bases not matched to a gene; V was cut back by 4 bases and J by 2 bases. CDR1 and CDR2 from the germline V gene are SGHNT and YYREEE (reference sequence). CDR3 nucleotide sequence: TGTGCCAGCAGCACCCGACAGGGGTTAAACACTGAAGCTTTCTTT. Residues: CASSTRQGLNTEAFF.